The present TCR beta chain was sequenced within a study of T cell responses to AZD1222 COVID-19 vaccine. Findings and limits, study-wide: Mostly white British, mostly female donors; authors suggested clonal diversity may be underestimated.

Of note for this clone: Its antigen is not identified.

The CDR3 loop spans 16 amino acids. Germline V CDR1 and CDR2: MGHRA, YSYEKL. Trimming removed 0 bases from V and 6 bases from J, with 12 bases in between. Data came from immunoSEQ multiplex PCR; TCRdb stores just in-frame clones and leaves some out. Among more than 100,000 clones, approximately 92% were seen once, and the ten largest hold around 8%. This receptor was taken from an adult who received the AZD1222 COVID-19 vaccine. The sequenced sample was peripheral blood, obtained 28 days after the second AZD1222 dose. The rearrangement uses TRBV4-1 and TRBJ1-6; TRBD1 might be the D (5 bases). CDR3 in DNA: TGCGCCAGCAGCCAAGAGCTCAGGGATAGTAATTCACCCCTCCACTTT. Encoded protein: CASSQELRDSNSPLHF.